This T cell receptor (beta chain) was observed in a study of neurological immune-mediated disorders (dated by TCRdb to 2018 to 2020). In the study overall: Peripheral blood TCR-beta repertoires from patients with HTLV-I-associated myelopathy (HAM/TSP), patients with multiple sclerosis, and healthy controls were compared in the study using UMI-based sequencing. To precisely calculate how much the frequency of each individual clone varied, libraries were sequenced in technical triplicate. Of the 65 to 70 subjects in the cohort, some 14 were HAM/TSP patients, about 34 were multiple sclerosis patients, and some 20 were healthy controls. The 90 to 110 TCR-beta libraries included longitudinal samples, technical triplicates and paired sorted CD4+ and CD8+ T-cell subsets alongside PBMC samples.

In this sample, this clonotype turned up many times. What antigen it recognizes has not been identified. Base qualities were left out, and no much larger clone turns up one base away. To synthesize cDNA, template-switch 5'RACE was performed with a primer carrying a 10-nucleotide random unique molecular identifier so that each TCR transcript was tagged. Every sequencing run yielded over 190 million TCR-beta sequences covering 15-18 subjects. The RNeasy kit was used to extract total RNA. Using the KAPA Real-time Library Amplification kit, TCR-beta VDJ regions were amplified with primers for the TCR constant region and the 5'RACE anchor. Sample indexes and Illumina adaptors were added in a first PCR, and a second PCR then increased library yield. After purification with Ampure beads, the TCR product of roughly 650 bp was size-selected on a 2% E-gel SizeSelection system. Before pooling, libraries had their quality checked on a Bioanalyzer, their concentration measured with Qubit, and their quantity determined with the Kapa Library Quantification kit. Libraries were sequenced paired-end 2 x 150 bp on an Illumina HiSeq 2500. To increase sequence diversity, roughly 23-30% phiX was spiked into each library pool. On the authors' methods: The UMI-based MiGEC pipeline processed quality-filtered reads and removed over 80% of raw TCR sequences during error correction. VDJ genes were aligned to IMGT germline references, and clonotypes were defined by unique CDR3 amino acid sequence plus V-J genes. Clonal expansion, Shannon diversity and CDR3 relatedness (CalcPairwiseDistances, ClusterSamples) were evaluated with VDJtools, and phylogenetic trees were built with CLCbio workbench. Expanded clones were defined as having at least 8 unique UMIs, based on coefficient-of-variation modelling across technical triplicates. The public sequencing data were trimmed at Q25 with fastp and processed into clonotypes with MiXCR by TCRdb, which kept only in-frame beta chains. Rows merge per CDR3 protein into single entries with the most common DNA and genes. TCRdb's processing, not the authors' own work, is the source of the V and J calls. This sample gives about 31,000 distinct CDR3 sequences in total; roughly 16% of them show up just once. The top ten hold almost 5% of the sample.

This specimen's time point label, interpreted: technical triplicate 3. For sorted-subset TCR libraries, under 1.2 million sorted CD4+ or CD8+ T cells were used. Peripheral blood was subjected to Ficoll-Hypaque density gradient centrifugation to isolate PBMCs, which were then cryopreserved in liquid nitrogen. The study also sequenced paired sorted CD4+ and CD8+ subsets from healthy controls, HAM/TSP patients and MS patients. The full study reports these points: Across subjects, expanded clones never shared an identical CDR3 amino acid sequence, which suggests that the TCR-beta repertoires in every group were private. TCR clonal expansion was highest in HAM/TSP patients and lowest in MS patients, with MS patients falling below even healthy controls.

Cut back by 0 bases and 0 bases, the V and J ends lie 9 bases apart. Inclusive of the bounding cysteine and phenylalanine, the CDR3 is 14 residues long. Only the CDR3 DNA is retained, 42 bases long and in frame from the first base. CDR1 and CDR2, looked up from the germline V gene (reference sequence), are GTSNPN and SVGIG. The TCR was taken from a female donor with HTLV-1-associated myelopathy (HAM/TSP). Sequenced material: CD4+ T cells from blood. Recombination connected TRBV30 to TRBJ2-7; the D element might be TRBD1 or TRBD2, as each aligns at 5 bases. Here the CDR3 is given as CAWSVWGSSYEQYF. The nucleotide sequence is TGTGCCTGGAGTGTTTGGGGGAGCTCCTACGAGCAGTACTTC. Beyond the CDR3, the reference TRBV30 and TRBJ2-7 genes provide the residues; the full variable domain reads: SQTIHQWPATLVQPVGSPLSLECTVEGTSNPNLYWYRQAAGRGLQLLFYSVGIGQISSEVPQNLSASRPQDRQFILSSKKLLLSDSGFYLCAWSVWGSSYEQYFGPGTRLTVT.